This T cell receptor (beta chain) appears in the sequencing data of a study of blood T cell repertoires in COVID-19. Study context: Samples of COVID-19 (acute and convalescent) were obtained from the United States, Italy and Spain.

Those who participated ranged in age from roughly 18 to 89 years and resided in 24 US areas. Profiled with immunoSEQ multiplex PCR; TCRdb holds only in-frame clones, not every one. Of 250,000 or so clones listed, roughly nine tenths are singletons. The CDR3 spans 15 residues. Germline CDR1 reads SGHVS; CDR2 reads FQNEAQ. Trimming left V 3 bases short and J 10 bases short, with 18 bases between. This clone was observed a single time. The TCR comes from a woman aged 18-29 years who had recovered from COVID-19. The chain uses TRBV7-8 and TRBJ1-4, with D hard to call. Material: PBMCs or T cells enriched from blood (not recorded which). The CDR3 here is CASSFPGPQEGKLFF. CDR3 in DNA: TGTGCCAGCAGCTTCCCCGGCCCTCAAGAGGGAAAACTGTTTTTT.